The 6 T cell receptor beta chains in this list originate from one sample, sequenced in a study of STAT3 mutations in large granular lymphocyte leukemia. The study, taken as a whole, reports: In T-cell large granular lymphocyte leukemia, about half of patients showed multiple immunodominant subclonotypes.

Which antigens these TCRs recognize remains unknown. Libraries were prepared by immunoSEQ multiplex PCR; TCRdb keeps only in-frame clonotypes and omits some of them. This repertoire shows tens of thousands of clones, approximately 86% found once; its top ten account for more than 9.5%. Sequencing used peripheral blood mononuclear cells. These TCRs come from a man in his sixties with T-cell large granular lymphocyte leukemia. Some clones in this sample may be carry-over from other donors' samples.

The chain recombines TRBV7-9 with TRBJ2-7, with D uncertain. This CDR3 is 14 amino acids long. CDR1 is SEHNR, CDR2 FQNEAQ, per germline (reference sequence). V lost 5 bases to trimming and J lost 0 bases, with 11 bases between them. The CDR3 spells CASSPRSSSYEQYF. The CDR3 region has the DNA TGTGCCAGCAGCCCTAGGTCAAGCTCCTACGAGCAGTACTTC.

DNA of the CDR3: TGTGCCAGCAGTTCGGGGGTGAACACTGAAGCTTTCTTT. Protein sequence: CASSSGVNTEAFF. The chain uses TRBV27 and TRBJ1-1; a weak D match, TRBD1 (5 bases). The CDR3 runs 13 residues. The germline V gene has CDR1 MNHEY and CDR2 SMNVEV (reference sequence). V was clipped by 4 bases and J by 0 bases, with 6 bases between them.

The rearrangement uses TRBV7-9 and TRBJ2-7; D remains unclear. V was pared by 4 bases and J by 5 bases, with 18 bases between. This CDR3 comprises 15 residues. Germline V gives CDR1 SEHNR, CDR2 FQNEAQ (reference sequence). In DNA, the CDR3 is TGTGCCAGCAGCTCCCCAGTGCCCCTCGTCGACGAGCAGTACTTC. Encoded protein: CASSSPVPLVDEQYF.

CDR3 sequence: CASTLGLGTGASEAFF. As DNA, the CDR3 is TGTGCCAGCACCCTAGGGCTAGGGACAGGGGCGTCTGAAGCTTTCTTT. The V gene is TRBV27, the J gene TRBJ1-1; 10 positions agree with TRBD1. Germline CDR1 and CDR2: MNHEY and SMNVEV (reference sequence). The CDR3 extends over 16 amino acids. Trimming cost V 7 bases and J 6 bases; bases outside gene matches: 14.

The chain combines TRBV5-1 with TRBJ1-4, with D tentatively TRBD1 (5 bases). V gave up 0 bases and J gave up 5 bases, with 11 bases separating them. This CDR3 comprises 15 residues. CDR1 SGHRS and CDR2 YFSETQ come from the germline V gene. The CDR3 DNA is TGCGCCAGCAGCTTGGACGACAGAGGAAATGAAAAACTGTTTTTT. It yields the protein CASSLDDRGNEKLFF.

V usage is TRBV7-2 and J usage is TRBJ2-7; 9 bases align to TRBD2. Germline V CDR1 and CDR2: SGHTA, FQGNSA. The CDR3 runs 14 residues. The J segment lost 7 bases and the V segment lost 5 bases, leaving 9 bases of the junction unmatched. In DNA, the CDR3 is TGTGCCAGCAGCATTAGCGGGAGAGAGGGTGAGCAGTACTTC. Translated: CASSISGREGEQYF.